This TCR beta chain was recovered during a study of T cell repertoires in cytomegalovirus infection (dated by TCRdb to 2018 to 2020). Regarding the complete study: Recently identified HLA-C-restricted CMV epitopes, whose presentation resists viral immunomodulation, were targeted by peptide stimulations together with well-studied HLA-B-restricted epitopes. Because public TCR beta signatures pointed to carriage of CMV infection together with the matching HLA type, the HLA type of each donor mattered for the analysis. Results and caveats for the whole study, not just this receptor: Cumulative frequency of public TCR beta family members discriminated carriers of CMV infection plus the relevant HLA type in this cohort and an independent roughly 330-donor cohort. The ex vivo response was dominated by HLA-C-restricted CMV-specific TCR beta clonotypes, which also provided the single most frequent clonotype in two of eight donors.

This clonotype was detected only a few times. This receptor's antigen is unknown. No quality values exist for individual bases; no much larger clone is one base distant. Reading the label with the study, this specimen's treatment or condition is: in vitro stimulation with specific CMV peptide epitopes to enrich CMV-specific T cells. Sequencing used an Illumina HiSeq 1500. TCRdb reprocessed the public reads (quality trimming at Q25 with fastp, clone calling with MiXCR) and kept in-frame beta chains. For every CDR3 protein sequence, its rows merge into one entry that carries the most common genes and DNA. A total of hundreds of thousands of distinct CDR3 sequences appear in this sample, around 35% of them only once. The leading ten clones occupy 15% to 20% of the sample. The CDR1 and CDR2 encoded by the germline V gene are MGHRA and YSYEKL. V is shortened by 4 bases, J by 0 bases, and the region joining them spans 19 bases. Including cysteine and phenylalanine, the CDR3 has 17 amino acids. CDR3 DNA is the only sequence kept; it has 51 bases, read in frame from the first base.

This clonotype was sampled from a human donor in good health (CMV status not recorded). Some clones in this sample may be carry-over from other donors' samples. This sequence uses TRBV4-1 and TRBJ2-7; the best D guess is TRBD2, with 7 bases matching. The sequenced sample was cultured PBMCs, obtained from culture after CMV antigen stimulation. The sequence in DNA is TGCGCCAGCAGCCGAGGGGGGGGGGCCCAAAGCTCCTACGAGCAGTACTTC. Protein translation: CASSRGGGAQSSYEQYF.